This entry lists 23 T cell receptor beta chains sequenced from one sample in a study of early T cells in non-severe SARS-CoV-2 infection. TCRdb called the 5' RACE reads again in MiXCR, with one record for every CDR3 protein. The sample has over 50,000 distinct CDR3 sequences; 15% are singletons. The input for sequencing was whole blood, taken at baseline. These receptors all come from an adult who was a healthcare worker with PCR-confirmed SARS-CoV-2 infection or an uninfected control (not recorded which).

This chain uses TRBV12-3 or TRBV12-4 with TRBJ1-5; 8 bases map to TRBD1. The V gene end was trimmed by 5 bases and the J gene end by 7 bases; junction bases not matched to a gene: 10. This CDR3 comprises 15 residues. CDR3 DNA sequence: TGTGCCAGCAGTCTCGGACAGGGAGGGAGACAGCCCCAGCATTTT. It encodes CASSLGQGGRQPQHF.

With respect to this clonotype: A read error is possible here, since a much larger clone lies one base away. This chain links TRBV19 with TRBJ2-1, with a tentative D call TRBD1 (6 bases). Germline CDR1 is LNHDA and CDR2 is SQIVND (reference sequence). CDR3 length equals 16 residues. The CDR3 protein is CPSSIWGAGTNNEQFF. The CDR3 DNA reads TGTCCCAGTAGTATCTGGGGAGCCGGGACAAACAATGAGCAGTTCTTC.

This clonotype was seen at least ten times. The genes are TRBV20-1 and TRBJ2-5, with 14 bases lining up with TRBD2. This CDR3 comprises 17 residues. Germline values: CDR1 DFQATT, CDR2 SNEGSKA (reference sequence). V dropped 5 bases and J dropped 5; count of bases not matched to a gene: 13. The CDR3 here is CSASSGTSGRWVETQYF. CDR3 nucleotides: TGCAGTGCTTCCTCCGGGACTAGCGGGAGATGGGTGGAGACCCAGTACTTC.

This clonotype was found many times. This chain joins TRBV7-2 and TRBJ2-1, with a weak D call TRBD2 (6 bases). The CDR3 is 13 amino acids. Looked up from germline, CDR1 is SGHTA and CDR2 is FQGNSA. Trimming shortened V by 1 base and J by 9 bases, and 10 bases separated the two germline ends. CDR3 residues: CASSLGLVAEQFF. The CDR3 bases are TGTGCCAGCAGCTTAGGACTAGTTGCTGAGCAGTTCTTC.

Only a few counts were recorded for this clonotype. This rearrangement joins TRBV6-2 or TRBV6-3 to TRBJ2-2; 7 bases are shared with TRBD2. V lost 6 bases and J lost 6; bases outside the gene matches: 4. CDR3 length equals 13 residues. Germline-derived CDR1 and CDR2 are MNHEY and SVGEGT. The DNA for the CDR3 is TGTGCCAGCAGGACTAGCCGAGCCGGGGAGCTGTTTTTT. Translating it yields CASRTSRAGELFF.

The V gene is TRBV2, the J gene TRBJ1-2; D gene uncertain. Germline V gives CDR1 SNHLY, CDR2 FYNNEI. The CDR3 covers 10 residues. V was clipped by 5 bases and J by 8 bases, with 6 bases between them. The CDR3: CASSIVGYTF. The DNA of the CDR3 is TGTGCCAGCAGTATCGTGGGCTACACCTTC.

This clonotype was recorded a few times. The chain has TRBV2 and TRBJ2-1, with D uncertain. Trimming stripped 7 bases from V and 9 bases from J, with 13 bases between. The CDR3 has 12 residues. CDR1 is SNHLY and CDR2 is FYNNEI in the germline V gene. CDR3 protein: CASIARVGEQFF. The CDR3 DNA sequence: TGTGCCAGCATCGCCCGAGTTGGTGAGCAGTTCTTC.

The chain links TRBV12-3 or TRBV12-4 to TRBJ2-7; weak D call: TRBD2 (6 bases). V was trimmed by 2 bases and J by 3 bases, leaving 14 bases between them. The CDR3 spans 15 residues. CDR3 region: CASSLFGGVDYEQYF. As DNA, the CDR3 is TGTGCCAGCAGTTTATTTGGAGGGGTTGACTACGAGCAGTACTTC.

The J gene is TRBJ2-5, the V gene TRBV30; the match to TRBD1 covers 10 bases. Germline lookup yields CDR1 GTSNPN and CDR2 SVGIG (reference sequence). J lost 7 bases, V lost 5 bases, and 4 bases had no gene match. The CDR3 is made up of 12 amino acids. CDR3 loop: CAWGTGEATQYF. The CDR3, as DNA: TGTGCCTGGGGGACAGGGGAGGCGACCCAGTACTTC.

This clonotype was counted many times. This rearrangement joins TRBV6-1 to TRBJ1-5, with 8 bases that match TRBD1. This CDR3 has 17 amino acids. After removal of 4 bases from V and 1 base from J, the junction contained 9 bases not matched to a gene. Germline CDR1 is MNHNS and CDR2 is SASEGT. CDR3 DNA sequence: TGTGCCAGCAGTGCGTTCTCCAGGGGGCAGAGCAATCAGCCCCAGCATTTT. It specifies CASSAFSRGQSNQPQHF.

This clonotype was seen only a few times. The chain uses TRBV5-1 and TRBJ2-3; D might be TRBD1 (6 bases). The CDR3 is 16 residues long. Germline CDR1 SGHRS, CDR2 YFSETQ. V was cut by 5 bases and J by 1 base, with 17 bases left in between. The CDR3 sequence: CASSRLGAVGTDTQYF. In DNA form, the CDR3 reads TGCGCCAGCAGTCGGCTGGGGGCGGTGGGCACAGATACGCAGTATTTT.

This clonotype has at least ten counts. J is TRBJ2-7 and V is TRBV5-1; D is possibly TRBD1 (6 bases). Trimming removed 2 bases at V and 1 base at J, with 13 bases between. The length of the CDR3 is 15 residues. CDR1 is SGHRS, CDR2 YFSETQ, per germline. The CDR3 reads CASSLTGQNSYEQYF. In DNA, the CDR3 is TGCGCCAGCAGCTTAACCGGACAGAATTCCTACGAGCAGTACTTC.

V usage is TRBV12-3 or TRBV12-4 and J usage is TRBJ2-7, with D maybe TRBD1 (5 bases). The length of the CDR3 is 14 residues. Trimming removed 4 bases at V and 0 bases at J, with 10 bases between. The CDR3 DNA follows: TGTGCCAGCAGTTCGACAGTTTCCTCCTACGAGCAGTACTTC. It codes for CASSSTVSSYEQYF.

The gene calls are TRBV5-1 and TRBJ2-1; no clear D. V lost 5 bases and J 1 base, leaving 10 bases between the germline ends. CDR1 and CDR2 from the germline V gene are SGHRS and YFSETQ. CDR3 length: 14 residues. The CDR3 loop reads CASRPTFSYNEQFF. The CDR3 nucleotides are TGCGCCAGCAGACCCACGTTTTCCTACAATGAGCAGTTCTTC.

This clonotype was observed a few times. The chain has TRBV20-1 and TRBJ2-5, with D possibly TRBD2 on 6 matching bases. Trimming shortened V by 3 bases and J by 1 base, and 12 bases separated the two germline ends. CDR3 length: 14 residues. The germline V gene has CDR1 DFQATT and CDR2 SNEGSKA (reference sequence). The CDR3, as DNA: TGCAGTGCTAGGCCATATAGCGGCCAAGAGACCCAGTACTTC. It codes for CSARPYSGQETQYF.

The chain combines TRBV29-1 with TRBJ1-1; TRBD1 might be the D (6 bases). V lost 7 bases to trimming and J lost 1 base, with 22 bases between them. The CDR3 extends over 16 amino acids. The germline V gene has CDR1 SQVTM and CDR2 ANQGSEA. The CDR3: CSAAPPGDYQNTEAFF. CDR3 nucleotide sequence: TGCAGCGCTGCCCCCCCAGGGGATTATCAGAACACTGAAGCTTTCTTT.

A few counts support this clonotype. This rearrangement joins TRBV12-3 or TRBV12-4 to TRBJ2-3, with D possibly TRBD2 on 6 matching bases. The CDR3 is 15 amino acids. Trimming cost V 7 bases and J 2 bases, with 16 bases left between them. The CDR3 coding sequence is TGTGCCAGCACCCGTCTTGGGGGGAACACAGATACGCAGTATTTT. Translation gives CASTRLGGNTDTQYF.

The rearrangement uses TRBV20-1 and TRBJ2-7; 12 bases align to TRBD2. Per germline, CDR1 DFQATT and CDR2 SNEGSKA (reference sequence). Germline trimming cut 5 bases from V and 4 bases from J; bases unmatched to any gene: 9. This CDR3 has 15 amino acids. The CDR3 DNA sequence: TGCAGTGCTCTTCCCCGACTAGCGGGAGCTTACGAGCAGTACTTC. Translated, it gives CSALPRLAGAYEQYF.

This clonotype turned up a few times. This chain joins TRBV11-2 and TRBJ2-7, with D possibly being TRBD1 (5 bases). With 4 bases removed from V and 2 bases from J, the gap between germline ends came to 18 bases. The CDR3 spans 16 residues. Germline V gene data show CDR1 as SGHAT and CDR2 as FQNNGV. This CDR3 is CASSSRDGQEAYEQYF. The CDR3 DNA reads as TGTGCCAGCAGCTCCAGGGATGGGCAGGAAGCCTACGAGCAGTACTTC.

The chain links TRBV6-6 to TRBJ2-5; no clear D gene. The CDR3 extends over 11 amino acids. CDR1 MNHNY and CDR2 SVGAGI come from the germline V gene (reference sequence). The CDR3 is CAHGATETQYF. The CDR3 DNA reads TGTGCTCATGGAGCTACAGAGACCCAGTACTTC.

This clonotype occurred a few times. The chain recombines TRBV28 with TRBJ2-4; tentatively, D is TRBD2 (5 bases). Germline loops: CDR1 MDHEN, CDR2 SYDVKM. The CDR3 is made up of 16 amino acids. Trimming stripped 3 bases from V and 1 base from J, with 13 bases between. In DNA, the CDR3 is TGTGCCAGCAGTTTTTGGGGAGATTTGGCCAAAAACATTCAGTACTTC. Amino acid sequence: CASSFWGDLAKNIQYF. Full variable domain (rest looked up from reference TRBV28 and TRBJ2-4): DVKVTQSSRYLVKRTGEKVFLECVQDMDHENMFWYRQDPGLGLRLIYFSYDVKMKEKGDIPEGYSVSREKKERFSLILESASTNQTSMYLCASSFWGDLAKNIQYFGAGTRLSVL.

The chain couples TRBV5-4 to TRBJ2-3; 11 nucleotides align to TRBD1. The ends lost 4 bases at V and 3 bases at J; junction bases unmatched: 7. Germline CDR1 and CDR2: SGHNT and YYREEE (reference sequence). The CDR3 is made up of 16 amino acids. CDR3 in DNA: TGTGCCAGCAGCCCCGCCGGGACAGGGGGAACAGATACGCAGTATTTT. It yields the protein CASSPAGTGGTDTQYF.

DNA for the CDR3: TGCGCCAGCAGGGGGGGGTTTTCACAAGAGACCCAGTACTTC. Translating gives CASRGGFSQETQYF. The genes are TRBV10-2 and TRBJ2-5; TRBD2 aligns across 7 bases. Unmatched junction bases numbered 6, after V lost 6 bases and J lost 2 bases. Germline CDR1 is WSHSY and CDR2 is SAAADI. The CDR3 has 14 amino acids.